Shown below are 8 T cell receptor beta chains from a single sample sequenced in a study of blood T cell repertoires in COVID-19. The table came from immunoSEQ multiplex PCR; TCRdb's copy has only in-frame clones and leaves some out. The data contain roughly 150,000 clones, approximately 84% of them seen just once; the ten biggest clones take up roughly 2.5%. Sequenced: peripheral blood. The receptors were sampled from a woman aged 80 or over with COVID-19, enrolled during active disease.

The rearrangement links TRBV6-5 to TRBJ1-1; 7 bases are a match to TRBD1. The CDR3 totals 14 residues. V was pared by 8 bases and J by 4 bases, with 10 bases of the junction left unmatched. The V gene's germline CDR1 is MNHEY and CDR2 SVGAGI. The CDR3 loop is CASFGDRRVTEAFF. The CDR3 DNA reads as TGTGCCAGCTTCGGGGACAGAAGGGTCACTGAAGCTTTCTTT.

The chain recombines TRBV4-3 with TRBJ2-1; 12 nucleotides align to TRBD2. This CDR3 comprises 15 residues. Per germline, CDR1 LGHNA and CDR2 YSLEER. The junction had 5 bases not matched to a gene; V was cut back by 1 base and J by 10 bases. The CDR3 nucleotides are TGCGCCAGCAGCCAAGGACTAGCGGGGGCCCGAGAGCAGTTCTTC. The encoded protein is CASSQGLAGAREQFF.

The chain's CDR3 is CASSPLPGGTSGANVLTF. CDR3 bases: TGTGCCAGCTCACCACTTCCCGGCGGGACCTCTGGGGCCAACGTCCTGACTTTC. J is TRBJ2-6 and V is TRBV18; weak D call: TRBD2 (6 bases). V lost 1 base to trimming and J lost 0 bases, with 13 bases between them. This CDR3 is built from 18 residues. Germline V lookup: CDR1 KGHSH, CDR2 LQKENI. The whole variable domain, filled in from reference TRBV18 and TRBJ2-6, reads NAGVMQNPRHLVRRRGQEARLRCSPMKGHSHVYWYRQLPEEGLKFMVYLQKENIIDESGMPKERFSAEFPKEGPSILRIQQVVRGDSAAYFCASSPLPGGTSGANVLTFGAGSRLTVL.

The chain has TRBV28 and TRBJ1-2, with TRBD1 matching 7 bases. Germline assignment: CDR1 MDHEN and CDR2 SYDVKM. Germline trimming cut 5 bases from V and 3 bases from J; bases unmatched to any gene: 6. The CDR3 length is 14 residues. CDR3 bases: TGTGCCAGCAGTCCCACGGGACAGCACTATGGCTACACCTTC. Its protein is CASSPTGQHYGYTF.

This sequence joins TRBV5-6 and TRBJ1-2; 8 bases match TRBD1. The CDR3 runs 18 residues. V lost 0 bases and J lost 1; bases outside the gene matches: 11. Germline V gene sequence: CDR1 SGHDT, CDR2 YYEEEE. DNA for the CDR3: TGTGCCAGCAGCTTGGATCGGGACAGGCGCACCCGTAACTATGGCTACACCTTC. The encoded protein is CASSLDRDRRTRNYGYTF.

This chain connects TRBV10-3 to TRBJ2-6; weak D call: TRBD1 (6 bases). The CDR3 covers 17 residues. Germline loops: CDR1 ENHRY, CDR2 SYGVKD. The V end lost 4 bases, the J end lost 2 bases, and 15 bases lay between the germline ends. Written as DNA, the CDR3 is TGTGCCATCAGTGGGGCAGGGGTTTCCGCTGGGGCCAACGTCCTGACTTTC. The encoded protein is CAISGAGVSAGANVLTF.

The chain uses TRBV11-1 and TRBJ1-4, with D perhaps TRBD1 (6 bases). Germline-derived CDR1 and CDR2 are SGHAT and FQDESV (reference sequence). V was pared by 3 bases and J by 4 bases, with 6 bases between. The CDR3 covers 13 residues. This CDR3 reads CASSLGHNEKLFF. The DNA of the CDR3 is TGTGCCAGCAGCTTGGGACATAATGAAAAACTGTTTTTT.

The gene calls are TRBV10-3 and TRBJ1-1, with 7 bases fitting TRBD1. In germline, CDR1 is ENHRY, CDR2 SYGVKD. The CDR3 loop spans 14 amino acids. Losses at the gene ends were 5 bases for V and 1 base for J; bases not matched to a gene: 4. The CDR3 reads CAISKTGTNTEAFF. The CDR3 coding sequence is TGTGCCATCAGTAAGACAGGGACGAACACTGAAGCTTTCTTT.